The 7 T cell receptor beta chains below come from one sample, sequenced in a study of metastatic and nonmetastatic thyroid tumors (dated by TCRdb to between 2020 and 2021). No treatment had been received by any patient before thyroid surgery. Library preparation used PCR. Data came from an Illumina HiSeq 4000. TCRdb redid the processing of the public reads, applying fastp at Q25 and MiXCR, and retained in-frame beta chains. In this sample the table shows some 64,000 clones, 4% to 4.5% of which occur a single time. Clones ranked in the top ten supply approximately 20% of the sample. The sequenced sample consisted of blood. These receptor sequences come from a female donor with papillary thyroid cancer or a benign thyroid nodule (not recorded which). Some clones in this sample may be carry-over from other donors' samples.

This clone occurred a few times. Since a much larger clone is just one base distant, this may be a read error. This sample includes further DNA sequences coding for the same CDR3. The chain is built from TRBV2 and TRBJ2-1, with 8 positions matching TRBD2. V shed 4 bases, J shed 16 bases, and the junction held 15 bases outside the gene matches. The CDR3 is 14 amino acids. Germline V gene lookup returns CDR1 SNHLY and CDR2 FYNNEI. CDR3 region: CASSGLSGINEPFF. Here the CDR3 DNA reads TGTGCCAGCAGTGGTCTTAGCGGGATAAATGAGCCTTTCTTC.

This clone was found many times. This specimen includes other DNA sequences encoding the same CDR3. This chain connects TRBV30 to TRBJ2-3, with no clear D. This CDR3 contains 13 residues. Trimming took off 2 bases at V and 1 base at J, with 7 bases between the two ends. Germline CDR1 reads GTSNPN; CDR2 reads SVGIG (reference sequence). The DNA of the CDR3 is TGTGCCTGGAGTCAATTCGGCACAGATACGCAGTATTTT. This encodes CAWSQFGTDTQYF.

CDR3: CASNEVGRVATQYF. The CDR3 nucleotides read TGTGCCAGCAATGAAGTGGGCAGGGTTGCAACTCAGTACTTC. V and J are TRBV6-4 and TRBJ2-7, with a possible D match to TRBD1 (5 bases). CDR1 is MRHNA and CDR2 is SNTAGT in the germline V gene. Trimming removed 7 bases from V and 10 bases from J, with 23 bases in between. The CDR3 is 14 residues long.

This clone came up a few times. The gene calls are TRBV5-5 and TRBJ2-1, with TRBD2 identical over 8 bases. Germline CDR1 is SGHKS and CDR2 is YYEKEE (reference sequence). This CDR3 comprises 16 residues. After removal of 2 bases from V and 1 base from J, the junction contained 5 bases not matched to a gene. The CDR3 DNA reads TGTGCCAGCAGCTTACTTAGCGGGAATTCCTACAATGAGCAGTTCTTC. Translation: CASSLLSGNSYNEQFF.

The sample holds many counts of this clone. This chain joins TRBV4-1 and TRBJ2-1; 7 bases agree with TRBD2. Germline V gene data show CDR1 as MGHRA and CDR2 as YSYEKL. Trimming removed 1 base from V and 4 bases from J; junction bases left unmatched: 7. This CDR3 region has 16 residues. CDR3 amino acids: CASSQGYRDYYNEQFF. CDR3 sequence (DNA): TGCGCCAGCAGCCAAGGATATCGGGACTATTACAATGAGCAGTTCTTC.

In its sample, this clone was seen many times. Additional DNA sequences in this sample encode the identical CDR3. The chain has TRBV5-5 and TRBJ1-4, with a tentative D call TRBD1 (5 bases). CDR3 size: 19 residues. CDR1 is SGHKS, CDR2 YYEKEE, per germline (reference sequence). Trimming stripped 1 base from V and 4 bases from J, with 23 bases between. The CDR3 protein is CASSLKSNVRGAINEKLFF. In DNA, the CDR3 is TGTGCCAGCAGCTTGAAATCTAATGTCCGTGGGGCCATTAATGAAAAACTGTTTTTT.

Many counts were recorded for this clone. The CDR3 loop reads CATSRDWALGMTEAFF. The CDR3 coding sequence is TGTGCCACCAGCAGAGATTGGGCTTTGGGGATGACTGAAGCTTTCTTT. The J gene is TRBJ1-1, the V gene TRBV15; D remains unclear. This CDR3 region has 16 residues. Trimming removed 0 bases from V and 5 bases from J, with 16 bases in between. Germline CDR1 and CDR2: LNHNV and YYDKDF (reference sequence).